The clone carrying this TCR beta chain came up many times. The antigen is not known. TCR beta VDJ and CDR3 profiling used genomic DNA as template. TCRdb redid the calling of the reads with MiXCR, one entry per CDR3 protein. The data show roughly 150,000 distinct CDR3 sequences, around 45% seen once. V was trimmed by 3 bases and J by 4 bases, leaving 10 bases between them. Germline values: CDR1 MDHEN, CDR2 SYDVKM. There are 14 residues in the CDR3. This sample is part of a study of CD8+CD57+ T cells in acquired aplastic anemia. Study overall: Sorted cells (CD4+ and CD8+) yielded DNA amounts that averaged about 2.9 ug.

Study results and limitations: Patients did not significantly differ from controls in CD8+ Simpson's diversity.

The specimen sequenced was sorted CD4+, CD8+, or CD8+CD57+ T cells (not recorded which) from PBMCs. The source is a human donor in good health. This chain connects TRBV28 to TRBJ1-5, with D perhaps matching TRBD1 (5 bases). The CDR3 nucleotides are TGTGCCAGCAGTTTGTATCGGGGGAATCAGCCCCAGCATTTT. Its translation is CASSLYRGNQPQHF.